One and the same sample provided the 26 T cell receptor beta chains below, sequenced in a study of T cell repertoires in ileal Crohn's disease. Clones were sequenced by immunoSEQ multiplex PCR, and TCRdb holds only the in-frame ones, with some missing. The table lists about 11,000 clones, 79% of them singletons. The time point was: neoterminal ileum biopsy at postoperative endoscopy, about 6 months after surgery. Material: ileal tissue. The receptor source for this set is an adult with Crohn's disease.

The rearrangement links TRBV4-2 to TRBJ2-7; TRBD1 matches 9 bases. J gave up 2 bases and V 2 bases, and 4 bases lay outside the gene matches. The CDR3 consists of 15 residues. Germline values: CDR1 LGHNA, CDR2 YNFKEQ. CDR3 amino acids: CASSQQTGGPYEQYF. The CDR3 DNA is TGTGCCAGCAGCCAACAGACAGGGGGACCCTACGAGCAGTACTTC.

The rearrangement links TRBV6-1 to TRBJ2-1, with 13 bases lining up with TRBD2. Germline CDR1 and CDR2: MNHNS and SASEGT. Trimming took 6 bases from V and 5 from J; bases not matched to a gene: 4. This CDR3 region has 15 residues. The CDR3 coding sequence is TGTGCCAGCAGCTTCGGGACTAGCGGGGACAATGAGCAGTTCTTC. It translates to CASSFGTSGDNEQFF.

The J gene is TRBJ1-5, the V gene TRBV5-1, with D perhaps TRBD1 (6 bases). There are 15 residues in the CDR3. Germline V CDR1 and CDR2: SGHRS, YFSETQ. Trimming cost V 0 bases and J 6 bases, with 13 bases left between them. The CDR3, as DNA: TGCGCCAGCAGCTTGGTTGGGGGGGCTGGTCAGCCCCAGCATTTT. Protein sequence: CASSLVGGAGQPQHF.

The chain uses TRBV5-8 and TRBJ2-1; no clear D gene. V was clipped by 0 bases and J by 4 bases, with 5 bases between them. Per germline, CDR1 SGHTS and CDR2 YDEGEE. This CDR3 has 13 residues. CDR3 loop: CASSLGGYNEQFF. The CDR3 DNA is TGTGCCAGCAGCTTGGGCGGTTACAATGAGCAGTTCTTC. Drawing the rest from reference TRBV5-8 and TRBJ2-1, the complete variable domain is EAGVTQSPTHLIKTRGQQATLRCSPISGHTSVYWYQQALGLGLQFLLWYDEGEERNRGNFPPRFSGRQFPNYSSELNVNALELEDSALYLCASSLGGYNEQFFGPGTRLTVL.

This chain connects TRBV21-1 to TRBJ2-1; the D call TRBD2 from the table was never checked on the DNA. TRBV21-1 is labeled a pseudogene. This CDR3 spans 13 amino acids. DNA for the CDR3: TGTGCCAGCATCGCGGGGGGGCCAGATGAGCAGTTCTTC. Residues: CASIAGGPDEQFF.

The rearrangement uses TRBV10-2 and TRBJ1-5; D is ambiguous. CDR1 WSHSY and CDR2 SAAADI come from the germline V gene. The ends were cut back, 3 bases at V and 2 bases at J, with 14 bases in the middle. The CDR3 has 16 amino acids. The CDR3 reads CASSDSAILGNQPQHF. The CDR3 nucleotides are TGCGCCAGCAGTGATTCCGCGATATTAGGCAATCAGCCCCAGCATTTT.

The chain couples TRBV27 to TRBJ2-3; possibly TRBD2 for D (6 bases). In germline, CDR1 is MNHEY, CDR2 SMNVEV (reference sequence). The V and J ends lost 8 bases and 13 bases respectively, with 19 bases between them. The CDR3 is 12 residues long. For the CDR3, the DNA is TGTGCCAGCCAGATCCCGGGACTCAAGGAGTATTTT. It specifies CASQIPGLKEYF.

V gene TRBV18 combines with J gene TRBJ2-7, with 9 nucleotides matching TRBD2. The CDR3 loop spans 13 amino acids. CDR1 is KGHSH, CDR2 LQKENI, per germline. With V trimmed by 3 bases and J by 4 bases, 1 base remained unmatched. CDR3 nucleotide sequence: TGTGCCAGCTCACCTAGCGGGGGATACGAGCAGTACTTC. Translation: CASSPSGGYEQYF.

This clone was recorded only once. This chain connects TRBV10-1 to TRBJ2-3, with 8 bases identical to TRBD2. This CDR3 is built from 14 residues. Germline loops: CDR1 WNHNN, CDR2 SYGVQD (reference sequence). V was clipped by 6 bases and J by 2 bases; unmatched bases: 4. CDR3 nucleotides: TGCGCCAGCAGCGGGGGGGCTAACACAGATACGCAGTATTTT. This encodes CASSGGANTDTQYF.

The chain is built from TRBV5-1 and TRBJ2-7; D is possibly TRBD1 (5 bases). Germline CDR1 and CDR2: SGHRS and YFSETQ. V was shortened by 2 bases and J by 4 bases, with 13 bases between the two germline ends. The CDR3 runs to 14 residues. CDR3 in DNA: TGCGCCAGCAGCTTCGACAGAGGTAAATACGAGCAGTACTTC. Translated, it gives CASSFDRGKYEQYF.

The genes are TRBV15 and TRBJ2-3; TRBD2 agrees at 8 bases. The CDR3 has 15 residues. Per the germline V gene, CDR1 is LNHNV and CDR2 is YYDKDF (reference sequence). The ends lost 0 bases at V and 1 base at J; junction bases unmatched: 0. The CDR3 coding sequence is TGTGCCACCAGCAGAGAGCGGGGGGGCACAGATACGCAGTATTTT. Translation: CATSRERGGTDTQYF.

The V gene is TRBV12-5, the J gene TRBJ2-7; maybe TRBD1 (5 bases). V was trimmed by 7 bases and J by 7 bases, leaving 20 bases between them. Germline-derived CDR1 and CDR2 are LGHNT and FRNRAP. The CDR3 is 14 amino acids. DNA of the CDR3: TGTGCTAGTGCTCTGGGGCAGGGTGTGCGTGAGCAGTACTTC. Translating gives CASALGQGVREQYF.

The chain couples TRBV11-3 to TRBJ2-2, with D possibly matching TRBD1 (6 bases). This CDR3 contains 15 residues. V gave up 3 bases and J gave up 4 bases, with 12 bases separating them. Germline lookup yields CDR1 SGHNT and CDR2 YENEEA. The CDR3 coding sequence is TGTGCCAGCAGCTTCCCAGGGGCGAGCACCGGGGAGCTGTTTTTT. Translation: CASSFPGASTGELFF.

This chain uses TRBV4-2 with TRBJ1-6; 8 bases agree with TRBD1. Germline CDR1 is LGHNA and CDR2 is YNFKEQ. V trimming: 6 bases; J trimming: 10 bases; junction bases outside the gene matches: 8. There are 14 residues in the CDR3. In nucleotides, the CDR3 is TGTGCCAGCAGTTCGGACAGGGAGCGATCACCCCTCCACTTT. This sequence encodes CASSSDRERSPLHF.

V gene TRBV6-1 combines with J gene TRBJ2-3; 12 bases fit TRBD2. Per the germline V gene, CDR1 is MNHNS and CDR2 is SASEGT. The trim removed 4 bases at V and 4 bases at J, leaving 0 bases unmatched. CDR3 length: 14 amino acids. The CDR3 sequence is CASSASGGADTQYF. The DNA of the CDR3 is TGTGCCAGCAGTGCTAGCGGGGGGGCAGATACGCAGTATTTT.

The gene calls are TRBV7-9 and TRBJ1-2, with D unresolved. Trimming took off 1 base at V and 8 bases at J, with 14 bases between the two ends. The CDR3 has 14 amino acids. Germline assignment: CDR1 SEHNR and CDR2 FQNEAQ (reference sequence). In DNA form, the CDR3 reads TGTGCCAGCAGCTTAGAGGCAGCTTACGGGGGCTACACCTTC. Amino acids: CASSLEAAYGGYTF.

The chain recombines TRBV7-9 with TRBJ1-1; 7 nucleotides match TRBD1. V shed 3 bases, J shed 4 bases, and the junction held 5 bases outside the gene matches. The V gene's germline CDR1 is SEHNR and CDR2 FQNEAQ (reference sequence). The CDR3 is made up of 14 amino acids. CDR3 in amino acids: CASSLTTGATEAFF. In nucleotides, the CDR3 is TGTGCCAGCAGCTTGACCACAGGGGCCACTGAAGCTTTCTTT.

The chain couples TRBV6-1 to TRBJ1-1; TRBD1 matches 7 bases. Trimming removed 0 bases from V and 6 bases from J; junction bases left unmatched: 1. The CDR3 is 13 residues long. Germline loops: CDR1 MNHNS, CDR2 SASEGT. The CDR3: CASSEAGGPEAFF. The CDR3 region has the DNA TGTGCCAGCAGTGAAGCAGGGGGCCCTGAAGCTTTCTTT.

This sequence joins TRBV7-9 and TRBJ1-2; no clear D. The length of the CDR3 is 12 residues. Germline V gene sequence: CDR1 SEHNR, CDR2 FQNEAQ (reference sequence). The ends were cut back, 8 bases at V and 4 bases at J, with 11 bases in the middle. In nucleotides, the CDR3 is TGTGCCAGCCGGCCGGAGGGCTATGGCTACACCTTC. Amino acid sequence: CASRPEGYGYTF.

The rearrangement joins TRBV6-5 to TRBJ2-7, with 10 bases aligning to TRBD2. CDR1 MNHEY and CDR2 SVGAGI come from the germline V gene. The length of the CDR3 is 15 residues. Losses at the gene ends were 7 bases for V and 2 bases for J; bases not matched to a gene: 8. The CDR3 reads CASIPLAGEPYEQYF. The DNA for the CDR3 is TGTGCCAGCATTCCCCTAGCGGGGGAACCCTACGAGCAGTACTTC.

This sequence joins TRBV9 and TRBJ2-1; D remains unclear. This CDR3 comprises 15 residues. CDR1 and CDR2 from the germline V gene are SGDLS and YYNGEE. V shed 4 bases and J shed 0 bases, with 11 bases lying between them. The CDR3 sequence is CASSLYPGSYNEQFF. The CDR3 DNA follows: TGTGCCAGCAGCCTCTACCCAGGCTCCTACAATGAGCAGTTCTTC.

The chain carries TRBV4-2 and TRBJ1-1; 9 bases align to TRBD1. Germline values: CDR1 LGHNA, CDR2 YNFKEQ. Losses at the gene ends were 8 bases for V and 4 bases for J; bases not matched to a gene: 11. CDR3 size: 15 residues. Written as DNA, the CDR3 is TGTGCCAGCCGGGACAGGGAGATTCTTGGCACTGAAGCTTTCTTT. Translation: CASRDREILGTEAFF.

In its sample, this clone was seen once. V gene TRBV30 combines with J gene TRBJ2-2; TRBD2 agrees at 8 bases. The CDR3 has 19 amino acids. Germline V gene sequence: CDR1 GTSNPN, CDR2 SVGIG (reference sequence). Unmatched junction bases numbered 17, after V lost 1 base and J lost 4 bases. The chain's CDR3 is CAWSDPPRGGHRGTGELFF. CDR3 DNA: TGTGCCTGGAGTGACCCCCCCCGGGGGGGGCATCGGGGCACCGGGGAGCTGTTTTTT. Based on the CDR3 plus reference TRBV30 and TRBJ2-2, the full variable domain is SQTIHQWPATLVQPVGSPLSLECTVEGTSNPNLYWYRQAAGRGLQLLFYSVGIGQISSEVPQNLSASRPQDRQFILSSKKLLLSDSGFYLCAWSDPPRGGHRGTGELFFGEGSRLTVL.

The chain recombines TRBV10-3 with TRBJ1-5, with a possible D match to TRBD1 (6 bases). The CDR3 totals 14 residues. V was shortened by 8 bases and J by 3 bases, with 14 bases between the two germline ends. Germline V gene sequence: CDR1 ENHRY, CDR2 SYGVKD. The CDR3 here is CAIRDTDFNQPQHF. In DNA form, the CDR3 reads TGTGCCATCCGGGACACTGACTTCAATCAGCCCCAGCATTTT.

CDR3 residues: CASSRWDRASYGYTF. CDR3 sequence (DNA): TGTGCCAGCAGCAGGTGGGACAGGGCATCCTATGGCTACACCTTC. The chain has TRBV5-8 and TRBJ1-2, with 9 bases fitting TRBD1. The CDR3 sequence is 15 residues long. CDR1 and CDR2 from the germline V gene are SGHTS and YDEGEE. V lost 4 bases to trimming and J lost 4 bases; unmatched junction nucleotides: 8.

The rearrangement links TRBV19 to TRBJ2-7; 7 nucleotides agree with TRBD2. The ends lost 5 bases at V and 6 bases at J; junction bases unmatched: 7. Germline CDR1 and CDR2: LNHDA and SQIVND (reference sequence). CDR3 length equals 13 residues. CDR3: CASSQSGVREQYF. The CDR3 DNA reads TGTGCCAGTAGTCAGAGCGGGGTCCGCGAGCAGTACTTC.